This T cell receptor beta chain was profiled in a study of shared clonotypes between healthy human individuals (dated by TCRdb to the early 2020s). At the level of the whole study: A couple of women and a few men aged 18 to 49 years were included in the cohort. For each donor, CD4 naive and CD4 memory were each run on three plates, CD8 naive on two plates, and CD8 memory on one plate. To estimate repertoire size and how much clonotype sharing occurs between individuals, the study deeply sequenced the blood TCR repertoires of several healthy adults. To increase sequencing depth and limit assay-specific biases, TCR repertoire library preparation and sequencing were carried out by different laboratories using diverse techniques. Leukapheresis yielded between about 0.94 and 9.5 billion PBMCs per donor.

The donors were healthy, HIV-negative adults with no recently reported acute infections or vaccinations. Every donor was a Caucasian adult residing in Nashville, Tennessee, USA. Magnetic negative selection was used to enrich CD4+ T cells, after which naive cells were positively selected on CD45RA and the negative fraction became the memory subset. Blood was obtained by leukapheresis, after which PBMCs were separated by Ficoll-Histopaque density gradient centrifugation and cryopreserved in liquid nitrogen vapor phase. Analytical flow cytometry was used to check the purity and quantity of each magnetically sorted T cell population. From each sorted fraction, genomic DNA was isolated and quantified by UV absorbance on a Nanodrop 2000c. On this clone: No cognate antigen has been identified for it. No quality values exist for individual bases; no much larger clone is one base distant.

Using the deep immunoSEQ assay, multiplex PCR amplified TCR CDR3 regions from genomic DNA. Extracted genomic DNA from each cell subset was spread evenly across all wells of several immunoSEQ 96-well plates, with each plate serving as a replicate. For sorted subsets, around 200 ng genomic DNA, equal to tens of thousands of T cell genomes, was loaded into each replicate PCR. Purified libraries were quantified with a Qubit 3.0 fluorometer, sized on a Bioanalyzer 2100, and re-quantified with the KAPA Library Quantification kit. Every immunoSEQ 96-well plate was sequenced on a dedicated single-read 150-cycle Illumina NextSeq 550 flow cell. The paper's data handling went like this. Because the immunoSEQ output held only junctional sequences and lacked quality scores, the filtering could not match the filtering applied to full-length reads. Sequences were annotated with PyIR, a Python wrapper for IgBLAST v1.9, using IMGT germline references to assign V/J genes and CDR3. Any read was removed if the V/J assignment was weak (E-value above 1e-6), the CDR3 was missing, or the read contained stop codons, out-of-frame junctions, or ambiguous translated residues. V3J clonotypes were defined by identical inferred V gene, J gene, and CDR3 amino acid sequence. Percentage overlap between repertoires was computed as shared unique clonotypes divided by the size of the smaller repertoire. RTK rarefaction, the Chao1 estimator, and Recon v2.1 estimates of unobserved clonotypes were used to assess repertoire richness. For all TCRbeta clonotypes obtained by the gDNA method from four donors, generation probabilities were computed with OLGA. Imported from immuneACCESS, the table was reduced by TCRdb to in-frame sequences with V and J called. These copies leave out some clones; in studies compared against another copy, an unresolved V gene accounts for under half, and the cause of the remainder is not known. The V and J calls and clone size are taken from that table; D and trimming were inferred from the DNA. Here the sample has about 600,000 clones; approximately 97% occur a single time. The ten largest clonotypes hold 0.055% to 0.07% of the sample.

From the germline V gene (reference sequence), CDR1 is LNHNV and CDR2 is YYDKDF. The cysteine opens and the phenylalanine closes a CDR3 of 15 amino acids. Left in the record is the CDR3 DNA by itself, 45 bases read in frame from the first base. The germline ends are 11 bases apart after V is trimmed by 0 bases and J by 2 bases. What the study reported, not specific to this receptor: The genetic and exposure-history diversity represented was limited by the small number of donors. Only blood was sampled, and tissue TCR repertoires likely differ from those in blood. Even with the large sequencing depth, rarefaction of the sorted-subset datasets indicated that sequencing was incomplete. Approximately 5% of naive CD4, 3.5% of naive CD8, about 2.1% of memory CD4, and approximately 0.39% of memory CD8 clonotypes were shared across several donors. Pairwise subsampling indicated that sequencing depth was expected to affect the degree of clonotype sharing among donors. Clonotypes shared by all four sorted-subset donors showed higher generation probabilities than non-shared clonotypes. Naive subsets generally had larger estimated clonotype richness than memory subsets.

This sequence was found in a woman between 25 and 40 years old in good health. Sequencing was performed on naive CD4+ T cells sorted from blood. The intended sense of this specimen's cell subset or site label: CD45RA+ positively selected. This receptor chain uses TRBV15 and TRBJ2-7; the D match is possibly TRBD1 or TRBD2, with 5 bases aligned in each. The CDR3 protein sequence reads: CATSRDGTGTYEQYF. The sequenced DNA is TGTGCCACCAGCAGAGACGGGACGGGCACCTACGAGCAGTACTTC.